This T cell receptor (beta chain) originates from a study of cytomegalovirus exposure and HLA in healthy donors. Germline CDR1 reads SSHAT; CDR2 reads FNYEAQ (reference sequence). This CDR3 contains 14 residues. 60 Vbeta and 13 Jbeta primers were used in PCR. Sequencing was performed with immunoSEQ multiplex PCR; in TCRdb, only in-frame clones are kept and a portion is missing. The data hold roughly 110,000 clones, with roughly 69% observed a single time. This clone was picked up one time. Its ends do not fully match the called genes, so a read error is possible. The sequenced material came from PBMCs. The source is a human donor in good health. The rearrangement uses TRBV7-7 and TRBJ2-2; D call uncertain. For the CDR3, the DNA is TGTGCTAGCAGCTTACGACAGAACACCGGGGAGCTGTTTTTT. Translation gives CASSLRQNTGELFF.